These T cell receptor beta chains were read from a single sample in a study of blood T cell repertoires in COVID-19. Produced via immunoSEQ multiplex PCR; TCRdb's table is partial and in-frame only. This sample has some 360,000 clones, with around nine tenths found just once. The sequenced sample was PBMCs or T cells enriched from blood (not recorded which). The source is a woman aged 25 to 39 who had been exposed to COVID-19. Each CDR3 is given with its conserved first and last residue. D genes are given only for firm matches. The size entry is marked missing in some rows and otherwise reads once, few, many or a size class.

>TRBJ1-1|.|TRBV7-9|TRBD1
TGTGCCAGCAGCTTATTCTGGACAGGGGAAAACACTGAAGCTTTCTTT
CASSLFWTGENTEAFF
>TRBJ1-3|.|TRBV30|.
TGTGCCTGGAGTGTTCGACGGGGATCTGGAAACACCATATATTTT
CAWSVRRGSGNTIYF
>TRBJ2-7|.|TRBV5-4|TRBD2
TGTGCCAGCAGCCCGGGGGCGGGGGGAAATATATACGAGCAGTACTTC
CASSPGAGGNIYEQYF
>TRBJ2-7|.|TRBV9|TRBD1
TGTGCCAGCAGCCCCCGGGACAGGGGTCTAAAAGGATACGAGCAGTACTTC
CASSPRDRGLKGYEQYF
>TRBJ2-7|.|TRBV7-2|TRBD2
TGTGCCAGCAGCTTGGGCGGGGGATTTTCCTACGAGCAGTACTTC
CASSLGGGFSYEQYF
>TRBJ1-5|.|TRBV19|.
TGTGCCAGTAGTATACCCAGAGCTCCAGCGGAGTATGGCCCCCAGCATTTT
CASSIPRAPAEYGPQHF
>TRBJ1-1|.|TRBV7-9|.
TGTGCCAGCAGCTTAGGGCGGTCTGGGGGACTGAGTTACGGCACTGAAGCTTTCTTT
CASSLGRSGGLSYGTEAFF
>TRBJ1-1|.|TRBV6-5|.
TGTGCCAGCAGAGACATCCAGAACACTGAAGCTTTCTTT
CASRDIQNTEAFF
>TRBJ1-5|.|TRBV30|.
TGTGCCTGGAGTAGGACAAGGTGGGGCAATCAGCCCCAGCATTTT
CAWSRTRWGNQPQHF
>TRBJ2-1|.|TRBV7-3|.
TGTGCCAGCAGCTTATTAGACCCGGGTGAGCAGTTCTTC
CASSLLDPGEQFF
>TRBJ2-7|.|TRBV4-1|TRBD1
TGCGCCAGCAGCCATGATACCGGGACAGGGTCCTACGAGCAGTACTTC
CASSHDTGTGSYEQYF
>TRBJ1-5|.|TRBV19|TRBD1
TGTGCCAGTAGTACCGACTTCAGGGGGTGGAATCAGCCCCAGCATTTT
CASSTDFRGWNQPQHF
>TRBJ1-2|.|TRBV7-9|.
TGTGCCAGCAGCTCCTCGGGGAGCCCCTATGGCTACACCTTC
CASSSSGSPYGYTF
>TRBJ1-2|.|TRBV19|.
TGTGCCAGTAGTATAGAAGGAAACAGGGTTCTAACTTTGGGCTACACCTTC
CASSIEGNRVLTLGYTF
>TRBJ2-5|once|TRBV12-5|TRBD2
TGTGCTAGTGGTCCATCAAGGACTAGCGGGAGGGGGGAGACCCAGTACTTC
CASGPSRTSGRGETQYF
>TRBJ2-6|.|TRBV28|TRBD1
TGTGCCAGCAGTTTATTCCTGACAGGGTCGTTGTCTGGGGCCAACGTCCTGACTTTC
CASSLFLTGSLSGANVLTF
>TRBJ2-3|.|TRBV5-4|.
TGTGCCAGCAGCTTGGGGCCGACTAGCACAGATACGCAGTATTTT
CASSLGPTSTDTQYF
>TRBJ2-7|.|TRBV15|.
TGTGCCACCAGCAGCTACACTACTAGGGCCACCTACGAGCAGTACTTC
CATSSYTTRATYEQYF
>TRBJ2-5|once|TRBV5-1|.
TGCGCCAGCAGCTTTTCGGAGGAGACCCAGTACTTC
CASSFSEETQYF
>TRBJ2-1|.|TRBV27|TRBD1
TGTGCCAGCAGTTTCTCTTGGGGACAGTACTCCTACAATGAGCAGTTCTTC
CASSFSWGQYSYNEQFF
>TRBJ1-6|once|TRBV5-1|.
TGCGCCAGCAGCTTGGAAGCGGGGTCAGACTCACCCCTCCACTTT
CASSLEAGSDSPLHF
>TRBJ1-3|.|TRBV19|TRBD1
TGTGCCTCCGGACAGGGCCCAACGGGAGGAAACACCATATATTTT
CASGQGPTGGNTIYF
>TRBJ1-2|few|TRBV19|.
TGTGCCAGTAGTGGCTTATATGGCTACACCTTC
CASSGLYGYTF
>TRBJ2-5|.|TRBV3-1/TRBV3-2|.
TGTGCCAGCACCTCAAGGGGCCAAGAGACCCAGTACTTC
CASTSRGQETQYF
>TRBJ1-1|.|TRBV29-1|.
TGCAGCGTTATCCGGGATCCCGCTAACACTGAAGCTTTCTTT
CSVIRDPANTEAFF
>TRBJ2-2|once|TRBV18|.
TGTGCCAGCTCACCACGCCAGGGGGAGCTGTTTTTT
CASSPRQGELFF
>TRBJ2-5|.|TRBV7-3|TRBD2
TGTGCCAGCAGCTTAGAAGCGGGGTTCCAAGAGACCCAGTACTTC
CASSLEAGFQETQYF
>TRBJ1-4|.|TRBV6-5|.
TGTGCCAGCAGTTACTCGGTTCCGGGTGAAAAACTGTTTTTT
CASSYSVPGEKLFF
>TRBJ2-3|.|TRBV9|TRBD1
TGTGCCAGCAGCACCCGGACAGGGGGCGCGGGTGATACGCAGTATTTT
CASSTRTGGAGDTQYF
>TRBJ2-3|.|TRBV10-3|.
TGTGCCATCAGTGAGCTCGGGAGTGACACAGATACGCAGTATTTT
CAISELGSDTDTQYF
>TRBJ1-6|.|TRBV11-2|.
TGTGCCAGCAGCTTAGGGAGCAGGGGTAATTCACCCCTCCACTTT
CASSLGSRGNSPLHF
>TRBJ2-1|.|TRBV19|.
TGTGCCAGTACCCATGGTAGTGAGCAGTTCTTC
CASTHGSEQFF
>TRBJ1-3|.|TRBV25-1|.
TGTGCCAGCAGTGAATATAGACACTCTGGAAACACCATATATTTT
CASSEYRHSGNTIYF
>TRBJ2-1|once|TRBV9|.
TGTGCCAGCAGCGCCCTAACCGGGATCGGCAATGAGCAGTTCTTC
CASSALTGIGNEQFF
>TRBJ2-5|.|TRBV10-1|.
TGCGCCAGCAGTGAGGTCAGGGTCGGACAAGAGACCCAGTACTTC
CASSEVRVGQETQYF
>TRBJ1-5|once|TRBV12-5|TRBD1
TGTGCTAGTGGCACCGGCCGGACAGGGGTAAGTCAGCCCCAGCATTTT
CASGTGRTGVSQPQHF
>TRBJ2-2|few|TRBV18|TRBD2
TGTGCCAGCTCCCCTATGACTAGCTACACCGGGGAGCTGTTTTTT
CASSPMTSYTGELFF
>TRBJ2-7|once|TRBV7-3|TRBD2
TGTGCCAGCAGCTTAAAGCCCCGGGCTAGCGGACCCTACGAGCAGTACTTC
CASSLKPRASGPYEQYF
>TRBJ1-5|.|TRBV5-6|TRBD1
TGTGCCAGCAGCGGGTACAGGGGCGGCTCCAATCAGCCCCAGCATTTT
CASSGYRGGSNQPQHF
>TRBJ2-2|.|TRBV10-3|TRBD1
TGTGCCATCAGTGAGTTATTGACAGGGGGCACCGGGGAGCTGTTTTTT
CAISELLTGGTGELFF
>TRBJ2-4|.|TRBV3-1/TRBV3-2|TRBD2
TGTGCCAGCAGCCAAGACTTGGGGGGGTATATGAGCAAAAACATTCAGTACTTC
CASSQDLGGYMSKNIQYF
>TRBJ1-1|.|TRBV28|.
TGTGCCAGCACCCAGGGATATGCTGTTGAAGCTTTCTTT
CASTQGYAVEAFF
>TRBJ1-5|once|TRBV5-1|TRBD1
TGCGCCAGCAGACCCGGACAGGGTAATCAGCCCCAGCATTTT
CASRPGQGNQPQHF
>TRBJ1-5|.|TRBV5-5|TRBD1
TGTGCCAGCAGCTTGGGGGACAGACATCAGCCCCAGCATTTT
CASSLGDRHQPQHF
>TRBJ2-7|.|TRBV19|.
TGTGCCAGTAGTCAGACTAATGGGGCAGGGGACGACGAGCAGTACTTC
CASSQTNGAGDDEQYF
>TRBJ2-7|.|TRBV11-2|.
TGTGCCAGCAGTTCGACGGGTGCCTACGAGCAGTACTTC
CASSSTGAYEQYF
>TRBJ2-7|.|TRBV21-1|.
TGTGCCAGCAGCAAGGTGAAGCGGTGGAGCCACGAGCAGTACTTC
CASSKVKRWSHEQYF
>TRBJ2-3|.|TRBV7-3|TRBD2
TGTGCCAGCAGCTTTGGACTAGAAAGAGATACGCAGTATTTT
CASSFGLERDTQYF
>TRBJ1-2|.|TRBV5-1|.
TGCGCCAGCAGCTTCACCGGGACATTTTATGGCTACACCTTC
CASSFTGTFYGYTF
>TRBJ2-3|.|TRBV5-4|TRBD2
TGTGCCAGCAGCTTGGTGGGACTAGCGGGAGGGGCCACAGATACGCAGTATTTT
CASSLVGLAGGATDTQYF
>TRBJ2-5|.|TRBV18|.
TGTGCCAGCTCACCACCGAGCAGGGGCAGTTCAGAGACCCAGTACTTC
CASSPPSRGSSETQYF
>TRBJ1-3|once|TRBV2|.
TGTGCCAGCAGTGACCAGGGTGGTAAGACTGGAAACACCATATATTTT
CASSDQGGKTGNTIYF
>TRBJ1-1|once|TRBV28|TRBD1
TGTGCCAGCAGTTTATTCAGGGGGGCGGGTACTGAAGCTTTCTTT
CASSLFRGAGTEAFF